Each of the 18 T cell receptor beta chains below was sequenced from the same sample in a study of PD-L1 blockade in urothelial cancer. Clones were sequenced by immunoSEQ multiplex PCR, and TCRdb holds only the in-frame ones, with some missing. Counted here are around 45,000 clones, about 91% occurring once; the ten biggest clones make up around 3.9%. The material was PBMCs, obtained around atezolizumab (anti-PD-L1) treatment. Source of these receptors: a man of 80 years or more with urothelial cancer.

The gene calls are TRBV11-2 and TRBJ2-5; TRBD2 is a possible D gene (5 bases). This CDR3 is built from 14 residues. CDR1 is SGHAT and CDR2 is FQNNGV in the germline V gene. Trimming cost V 3 bases and J 2 bases, with 10 bases left between them. CDR3 region: CASSFRGWQETQYF. CDR3 sequence (DNA): TGTGCCAGCAGCTTTCGGGGTTGGCAAGAGACCCAGTACTTC.

The J gene is TRBJ1-4, the V gene TRBV28; the D gene is possibly TRBD1 (5 bases). Trimming took 7 bases from V and 10 from J, leaving 13 bases between them. The CDR3 is made up of 12 amino acids. Germline CDR1 is MDHEN and CDR2 is SYDVKM. CDR3 sequence (DNA): TGTGCCAGCAAGCTAAATCAGGGAAAACTGTTTTTT. Translated: CASKLNQGKLFF.

V gene TRBV5-1 combines with J gene TRBJ2-2; D not resolved. The CDR3 contains 12 residues. Trimming took off 0 bases at V and 6 bases at J, with 3 bases between the two ends. Per the germline V gene, CDR1 is SGHRS and CDR2 is YFSETQ. CDR3 nucleotide sequence: TGCGCCAGCAGCTTGGCCGCCGGGGAGCTGTTTTTT. Its protein is CASSLAAGELFF.

This rearrangement joins TRBV7-2 to TRBJ2-7, with a weak D call TRBD2 (5 bases). In germline, CDR1 is SGHTA, CDR2 FQGNSA. V lost 4 bases, J lost 6 bases, and 13 bases lay in between. The CDR3 has 13 amino acids. The CDR3 spells CASSSAGRGEQYF. The CDR3, as DNA: TGTGCCAGCAGCTCAGCCGGACGGGGCGAGCAGTACTTC.

V and J are TRBV7-9 and TRBJ1-4; D possibly corresponds to TRBD1 (5 bases). Trimming cost V 3 bases and J 8 bases, with 22 bases left between them. This CDR3 has 17 amino acids. Germline CDR1 and CDR2: SEHNR and FQNEAQ (reference sequence). CDR3 coding DNA: TGTGCCAGCAGCTTTTCACTTTCGACAGAAGGTAGAGAAAAACTGTTTTTT. Translated: CASSFSLSTEGREKLFF.

This clone was seen only once. This rearrangement joins TRBV5-1 to TRBJ1-5; D is possibly TRBD1 (5 bases). Trimming removed 0 bases from V and 7 bases from J, with 11 bases in between. The CDR3 is 14 residues long. Germline loops: CDR1 SGHRS, CDR2 YFSETQ. The CDR3: CASSLASGLQPQHF. DNA for the CDR3: TGCGCCAGCAGCTTGGCCTCGGGACTGCAGCCCCAGCATTTT.

The chain uses TRBV25-1 and TRBJ1-1; unclear D gene. Trimming removed 3 bases from V and 0 bases from J, with 17 bases in between. Germline lookup yields CDR1 MGHDK and CDR2 SYGVNS. The CDR3 runs to 17 residues. CDR3 DNA sequence: TGTGCCAGCAGTGATGAGAATCTAGCCCCCATGAACACTGAAGCTTTCTTT. Translating gives CASSDENLAPMNTEAFF.

The chain has TRBV21-1 and TRBJ2-1; TRBD2 is taken as the D call from the table, unchecked against the DNA. TRBV21-1 has pseudogene status. This CDR3 is built from 16 residues. This CDR3 is CASSATMCGRYNEQFF. The CDR3 nucleotides are TGTGCCAGCAGCGCCACGATGTGCGGGAGGTATAATGAGCAGTTCTTC.

The rearrangement joins TRBV2 to TRBJ2-7; 8 nucleotides line up with TRBD1. CDR1 and CDR2 (germline): SNHLY, FYNNEI. J was trimmed by 0 bases and V by 7 bases; bases with no gene match: 5. The CDR3 has 14 amino acids. DNA of the CDR3: TGTGCCAGCATCATAGGGACAGGCTCCTACGAGCAGTACTTC. It codes for CASIIGTGSYEQYF.

CDR3 sequence: CAWRVQPGTEAFF. For the CDR3, the DNA is TGTGCCTGGAGGGTACAGCCGGGAACTGAAGCTTTCTTT. The V gene is TRBV30, the J gene TRBJ1-1; D unclear. The CDR3 covers 13 residues. Germline-derived CDR1 and CDR2 are GTSNPN and SVGIG (reference sequence). V was shortened by 3 bases and J by 5 bases, with 13 bases between the two germline ends.

This CDR3 reads CASSFSDRGNGYTF. The CDR3 DNA sequence: TGTGCCAGCAGCTTCTCCGACAGGGGTAATGGCTACACCTTC. The chain links TRBV28 to TRBJ1-2, with 8 bases identical to TRBD1. In germline, CDR1 is MDHEN, CDR2 SYDVKM. The CDR3 extends over 14 amino acids. J was trimmed by 6 bases and V by 6 bases; bases with no gene match: 9.

This chain uses TRBV28 with TRBJ2-6; D gene unclear. The CDR3 runs 15 residues. Between the trimmed V and J ends, which lost 6 bases and 0 bases, there was a span of 9 bases. Germline V gene data show CDR1 as MDHEN and CDR2 as SYDVKM. The CDR3 loop is CASRSEFSGANVLTF. The CDR3 nucleotides read TGTGCCAGCAGATCGGAGTTCTCTGGGGCCAACGTCCTGACTTTC.

The CDR3 loop reads CASSSPRREQYF. DNA for the CDR3: TGTGCCAGCAGCTCCCCGCGGCGGGAGCAGTACTTC. V usage is TRBV11-2 and J usage is TRBJ2-7; the D is unclear. From germline, CDR1 is SGHAT and CDR2 FQNNGV. This CDR3 is built from 12 residues. Trimming stripped 4 bases from V and 7 bases from J, with 11 bases between.

The chain recombines TRBV5-6 with TRBJ2-5; 7 bases match TRBD2. The CDR3 consists of 16 residues. CDR1 is SGHDT, CDR2 YYEEEE, per germline. Trimming at V came to 4 bases and at J to 5 bases, leaving 14 bases not matched to a gene. This CDR3 is CASSLGREREGETQYF. CDR3 DNA sequence: TGTGCCAGCAGCCTGGGGAGGGAGAGGGAGGGGGAGACCCAGTACTTC. Based on the CDR3 plus reference TRBV5-6 and TRBJ2-5, the full variable domain is DAGVTQSPTHLIKTRGQQVTLRCSPKSGHDTVSWYQQALGQGPQFIFQYYEEEERQRGNFPDRFSGHQFPNYSSELNVNALLLGDSALYLCASSLGREREGETQYFGPGTRLLVL.

This clone was observed a few times. The chain couples TRBV7-9 to TRBJ1-5; D uncertain. V dropped 2 bases and J dropped 5 bases, with 4 bases sitting between them. Germline-derived CDR1 and CDR2 are SEHNR and FQNEAQ (reference sequence). This CDR3 spans 12 amino acids. The CDR3: CASSLRDQPQHF. In DNA, the CDR3 is TGTGCCAGCAGCTTAAGAGATCAGCCCCAGCATTTT. The full variable domain, in which reference TRBV7-9 and TRBJ1-5 provide the parts outside the CDR3, is DTGVSQNPRHKITKRGQNVTFRCDPISEHNRLYWYRQTLGQGPEFLTYFQNEAQLEKSRLLSDRFSAERPKGSFSTLEIQRTEQGDSAMYLCASSLRDQPQHFGDGTRLSIL.

The chain combines TRBV5-1 with TRBJ2-5; 14 nucleotides align to TRBD2. Per the germline V gene, CDR1 is SGHRS and CDR2 is YFSETQ. The CDR3 contains 16 residues. Trimming at V came to 0 bases and at J to 4 bases, leaving 2 bases not matched to a gene. DNA of the CDR3: TGCGCCAGCAGCTTGGCCGGGACTAGCGGGAGAGAGACCCAGTACTTC. It specifies CASSLAGTSGRETQYF.

The rearrangement links TRBV19 to TRBJ2-3, with 11 bases that match TRBD2. Germline loops: CDR1 LNHDA, CDR2 SQIVND (reference sequence). With V trimmed by 5 bases and J by 5 bases, 6 bases remained unmatched. The CDR3 has 15 amino acids. The CDR3 bases are TGTGCCAGTAGTCATAGCGGGAGGGGAGGAGATACGCAGTATTTT. Translated: CASSHSGRGGDTQYF.

The rearrangement uses TRBV9 and TRBJ1-3; 7 nucleotides align to TRBD1. In germline, CDR1 is SGDLS, CDR2 YYNGEE. Trimming at V came to 4 bases and at J to 2 bases, leaving 15 bases not matched to a gene. The CDR3 length is 18 residues. The CDR3: CASSRRGEGRGTGNTIYF. The CDR3 region has the DNA TGTGCCAGCAGCCGACGCGGTGAGGGCAGGGGGACTGGAAACACCATATATTTT.